This T cell receptor (beta chain) is drawn from a study of T and B cells in COVID-19 patients (dated by TCRdb to about 2020). Study-level background: Using TRB and IGH repertoire sequencing of peripheral blood, the study characterized adaptive immunity in COVID-19 patients who had active infection or had recovered. Two patients were in both the active and recovered cohorts because samples existed from active disease and from after recovery. A recovered cohort was made up of about 19 patients contributing 20 samples, mostly after mild to moderate COVID-19 managed as outpatients. Comorbidities linked to unfavorable COVID-19 outcome were present in about 90% of the roughly 20 patients in the active-infection cohort. The TCR and BCR sequence repository comprised around 35 patients and about 71 time points, with over 7 million TCR sequences analysed. For the repertoire analyses, the comparison was an age-matched reference group of approximately 39 healthy donors who were negative for COVID-19 antibodies. As many as 9 follow-up blood samples were collected from each patient, and in some individuals these samples spanned different disease stages. Critical illness requiring mechanical ventilation or ECMO was present in most of the 20 patients in the active-infection cohort. Median age was almost 35 years in the recovered cohort versus about 67 years in the active-infection cohort.

Sequencing took place on an Illumina MiSeq. Multiplex PCR with BIOMED2 TRB-A/B primer pools was used to amplify the TRB rearrangements. Illumina-compatible adapters and 7-nucleotide sample barcodes were attached to the amplicons in two consecutive PCRs. All library PCRs used Phusion HS II polymerase. The amplicons were purified from gel with the NucleoSpin Gel and PCR Clean-up kit, measured on Qubit, and then pooled at roughly 4 nM. Before Illumina next-generation sequencing, the quality of the amplicon pool was assessed on an Agilent 2100 Bioanalyzer. The authors processed their data as follows. Annotation of TRB rearrangements was performed with MiXCR 3.0.8 using the default MiXCR reference library. Sequences with fewer than 2 reads and non-productive reads were filtered out, and every unique CDR3 nucleotide sequence was treated as a single clone. R 3.5.1 was used to calculate clonality, diversity, richness and V-J gene usage. GLIPH2 was used for TCR clustering by CDR3 similarity, and generation probabilities were calculated by OLGA. Only GLIPH2 clusters with at least four unique TCR clonotypes present in at least three individuals were retained. TCRdb redid the processing of the public reads, applying fastp at Q25 and MiXCR, and retained in-frame beta chains. One record per CDR3 amino acid sequence lists the most common genes and DNA. The V and J calls reflect TCRdb's pipeline rather than the authors' work. The sample data list around 15,000 distinct CDR3 sequences, and roughly 27% of these were observed just once. The top ten clonotypes cover approximately 6.2% of the sample.

This clonotype has only one observation. Its antigen remains undetermined. Base qualities are not at hand, and no much larger clone is one base apart. A lone read is weak support. The CDR1 and CDR2 encoded by the germline V gene are MNHNS and SASEGT. At the junction V is shortened by 6 bases and J by 6 bases; bases outside the gene matches: 14. The CDR3 holds 15 amino acids from the cysteine to the phenylalanine. Kept here is only the CDR3 DNA, which spans 45 bases and is read in frame from base 1. Findings and caveats that apply to the study as a whole: A total of 2,000 to 2,500 TCR clusters were exclusive to the recovered cohort, and a few dozen of those clusters were low-pGen clusters. TRB repertoires were highly clonal in active COVID-19, whereas diversity and richness at recovery rose above healthy donor levels. Specific T cell subsets (CD4+/Treg/CD8+) and sorted SARS-CoV-2-responsive or tetramer+ T cells had not yet been sequenced, with those experiments still ongoing. TRBV/TRBJ gene usage was reported as strongly skewed in patients with COVID-19. Blood samples obtained from mildly ill patients during symptoms, as well as early samples obtained from severe cases, were available only in scarce numbers. The cohort was considered too small for HLA contributions to COVID-19 susceptibility or severity to be assessed. The reported TCR clusters were stated to require prospective validation before clinical use.

TRB repertoires were amplified using roughly 250-500 ng of genomic DNA isolated from blood. Recombination connected TRBV6-1 to TRBJ2-7; 7 central bases correspond to TRBD1. Sequenced input: blood. This clonotype was sampled from a human donor who had recovered from COVID-19. The DNA sequence is TGTGCCAGCAGAACGGGACAGAATTTCGTGGGCGAGCAGTACTTC. The translation is CASRTGQNFVGEQYF.